A selection of T cell receptor beta chains follows, all from one sample in a study of response to subunit inactivated influenza vaccine. TCRdb reprocessed the RT-PCR reads via MiXCR and lists one record per CDR3 protein. This sample has about 780,000 distinct CDR3 sequences, with about 18% found just once. This material consisted of PBMCs from blood, taken roughly 5 days after vaccination. The receptors were gathered from a man in his forties or fifties who received an inactivated influenza vaccine. Each CDR3 is given with its conserved first and last residue. D genes are given only for firm matches. The listing skips clone size in some rows; elsewhere it reads once, few, many or a size class.

clone_size: many
v_call: TRBV6-1
d_call: NA
j_call: TRBJ2-7
cdr3_aa: CASSEAGPSYEQYF
cdr3_nt: TGTGCCAGCAGCGAAGCAGGACCCTCCTACGAGCAGTACTTC

clone_size: NA
v_call: TRBV4-2
d_call: TRBD1
j_call: TRBJ2-5
cdr3_aa: CASSQGTGEATQYF
cdr3_nt: TGTGCCAGCAGCCAGGGGACAGGGGAAGCGACCCAGTACTTC

clone_size: many
v_call: TRBV7-2
d_call: TRBD1
j_call: TRBJ1-6
cdr3_aa: CASSDRDRLINSPLHF
cdr3_nt: TGTGCCAGCAGCGACCGGGACAGGCTGATTAATTCACCCCTCCACTTT

clone_size: few
v_call: TRBV20-1
d_call: NA
j_call: TRBJ2-7
cdr3_aa: CSASEGEGNFYEQYF
cdr3_nt: TGCAGTGCTAGTGAGGGGGAGGGAAACTTCTACGAGCAGTACTTC

clone_size: few
v_call: TRBV7-6
d_call: TRBD1
j_call: TRBJ1-3
cdr3_aa: CASSSGTGPGNTIYF
cdr3_nt: TGTGCCAGCAGCTCCGGGACAGGACCTGGAAACACCATATATTTT

clone_size: few
v_call: TRBV20-1
d_call: NA
j_call: TRBJ2-3
cdr3_aa: CSARDLAGYTDTQYF
cdr3_nt: TGCAGTGCTAGAGATCTGGCGGGGTACACAGATACGCAGTATTTT

clone_size: NA
v_call: TRBV15
d_call: NA
j_call: TRBJ1-6
cdr3_aa: CATSTRGGSPLHF
cdr3_nt: TGTGCCACCAGCACCAGGGGTGGCTCACCCCTCCACTTT

clone_size: NA
v_call: TRBV7-8
d_call: NA
j_call: TRBJ2-2
cdr3_aa: CASSSPDRPGELFF
cdr3_nt: TGTGCCAGCAGCTCCCCCGACCGACCAGGGGAGCTGTTTTTT

clone_size: NA
v_call: TRBV5-1
d_call: TRBD1
j_call: TRBJ1-1
cdr3_aa: CASSSGQGASNTEAFF
cdr3_nt: TGCGCCAGCAGCTCGGGACAGGGGGCTTCGAACACTGAAGCTTTCTTT

clone_size: NA
v_call: TRBV2
d_call: NA
j_call: TRBJ1-4
cdr3_aa: CASSQSGGKKLFF
cdr3_nt: TGTGCCAGCAGTCAATCCGGGGGTAAAAAACTGTTTTTT

clone_size: few
v_call: TRBV7-2
d_call: TRBD2
j_call: TRBJ2-7
cdr3_aa: CASKTSGGSYEQYF
cdr3_nt: TGTGCCAGCAAAACTAGCGGGGGCTCCTACGAGCAGTACTTC

clone_size: NA
v_call: TRBV20-1
d_call: NA
j_call: TRBJ2-1
cdr3_aa: CSARTSRWDNEQFF
cdr3_nt: TGCAGTGCTAGAACTTCTAGATGGGACAATGAGCAGTTCTTC

clone_size: NA
v_call: TRBV12-3/TRBV12-4
d_call: NA
j_call: TRBJ1-6
cdr3_aa: CASSNTGYNSPLHF
cdr3_nt: TGTGCCAGCAGCAATACAGGATATAATTCACCCCTCCACTTT

clone_size: NA
v_call: TRBV5-1
d_call: NA
j_call: TRBJ2-2
cdr3_aa: CASSPYRETAGELFF
cdr3_nt: TGCGCCAGCAGCCCTTATCGGGAGACCGCCGGGGAGCTGTTTTTT

clone_size: many
v_call: TRBV12-3/TRBV12-4
d_call: NA
j_call: TRBJ1-2
cdr3_aa: CASSLDLNYGYTF
cdr3_nt: TGTGCCAGCAGTTTAGACTTGAACTATGGCTACACCTTC

clone_size: few
v_call: TRBV4-1
d_call: TRBD1
j_call: TRBJ2-7
cdr3_aa: CASSPWGQALGGQYF
cdr3_nt: TGCGCCAGCAGTCCGTGGGGACAGGCGCTTGGAGGGCAGTACTTC

clone_size: NA
v_call: TRBV20-1
d_call: NA
j_call: TRBJ1-2
cdr3_aa: CSAREDKSYGYTF
cdr3_nt: TGCAGTGCTAGAGAGGACAAAAGCTATGGCTACACCTTC

clone_size: few
v_call: TRBV10-3
d_call: TRBD2
j_call: TRBJ2-1
cdr3_aa: CAISDAGGKAGRGFNEQFF
cdr3_nt: TGTGCCATCAGTGATGCCGGGGGAAAAGCGGGAAGAGGCTTCAATGAGCAGTTCTTC

clone_size: NA
v_call: TRBV4-2
d_call: NA
j_call: TRBJ1-4
cdr3_aa: CASSQAGRNEKLFF
cdr3_nt: TGTGCCAGCAGCCAAGCAGGCCGTAATGAAAAACTGTTTTTT

clone_size: few
v_call: TRBV11-2
d_call: TRBD2
j_call: TRBJ2-1
cdr3_aa: CASTGRSSGLYGANNEQFF
cdr3_nt: TGTGCCAGCACCGGGCGGTCTAGCGGCCTTTATGGCGCTAACAATGAGCAGTTCTTC

clone_size: few
v_call: TRBV12-3/TRBV12-4
d_call: NA
j_call: TRBJ1-5
cdr3_aa: CASSFRGASNQPQHF
cdr3_nt: TGTGCCAGCAGTTTTCGGGGGGCTAGCAATCAGCCCCAGCATTTT

clone_size: many
v_call: TRBV12-3/TRBV12-4
d_call: TRBD1
j_call: TRBJ2-3
cdr3_aa: CASSGTVETDTQYF
cdr3_nt: TGTGCCAGCAGTGGGACAGTAGAAACAGATACGCAGTATTTT

clone_size: few
v_call: TRBV9
d_call: NA
j_call: TRBJ2-3
cdr3_aa: CASTKDFSTDTQYF
cdr3_nt: TGTGCCAGCACCAAGGACTTCAGCACAGATACGCAGTATTTT

clone_size: few
v_call: TRBV7-6
d_call: TRBD1
j_call: TRBJ1-1
cdr3_aa: CASSLGQGAYTEAFF
cdr3_nt: TGTGCCAGCAGCTTAGGCCAGGGGGCTTACACTGAAGCTTTCTTT

clone_size: many
v_call: TRBV21-1
d_call: NA
j_call: TRBJ1-5
cdr3_aa: CATVGQRPLKSNQPQHF
cdr3_nt: TGTGCCACAGTTGGACAGAGGCCTTTGAAGAGCAATCAGCCCCAGCATTTT

clone_size: NA
v_call: TRBV15
d_call: NA
j_call: TRBJ1-4
cdr3_aa: CATSRGAGDEKLFF
cdr3_nt: TGTGCCACCAGCAGAGGGGCAGGGGACGAAAAACTGTTTTTT

clone_size: NA
v_call: TRBV5-1
d_call: NA
j_call: TRBJ1-1
cdr3_aa: CASSLVGVGAEAFF
cdr3_nt: TGCGCCAGCAGCTTGGTAGGGGTTGGGGCTGAAGCTTTCTTT

clone_size: few
v_call: TRBV4-3
d_call: NA
j_call: TRBJ2-1
cdr3_aa: CASSHEESSYNEQFF
cdr3_nt: TGCGCCAGCAGCCATGAGGAGAGTTCCTACAATGAGCAGTTCTTC